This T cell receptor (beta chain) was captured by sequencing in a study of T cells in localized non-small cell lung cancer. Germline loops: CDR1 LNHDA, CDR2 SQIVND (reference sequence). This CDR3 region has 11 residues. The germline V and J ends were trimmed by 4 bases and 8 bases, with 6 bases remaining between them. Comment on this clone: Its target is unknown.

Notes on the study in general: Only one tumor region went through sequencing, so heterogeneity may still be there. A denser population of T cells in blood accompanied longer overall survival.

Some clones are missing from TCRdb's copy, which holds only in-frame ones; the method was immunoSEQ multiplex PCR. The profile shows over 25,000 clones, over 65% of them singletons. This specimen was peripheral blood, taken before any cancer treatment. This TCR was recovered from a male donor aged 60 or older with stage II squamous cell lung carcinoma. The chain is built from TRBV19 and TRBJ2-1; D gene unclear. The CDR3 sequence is CASSKSYEQFF. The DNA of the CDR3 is TGTGCCAGTAGTAAGAGCTATGAGCAGTTCTTC.